The 3 T cell receptor beta chains below were found in one sample sequenced in a study of cytomegalovirus exposure and HLA in healthy donors. The primer mix had 60 Vbeta and 13 Jbeta primers. Assay used: immunoSEQ multiplex PCR; TCRdb lists only in-frame clones, some missing. Counted here are about 160,000 clones, around 76% occurring once; the ten biggest clones make up approximately 2%. Sequences were obtained from PBMCs. These receptors were collected from a female donor in good health and CMV-seronegative.

This chain connects TRBV5-1 to TRBJ2-7, with TRBD2 matching 12 bases. The CDR3 runs to 16 residues. J was trimmed by 3 bases and V by 0 bases; bases with no gene match: 4. From germline, CDR1 is SGHRS and CDR2 YFSETQ. CDR3 nucleotide sequence: TGCGCCAGCAGCTTGGATGCGACTAGCGGGAGCTACGAGCAGTACTTC. Protein: CASSLDATSGSYEQYF.

This clone is a singleton in its sample. The CDR3 DNA follows: TGTGCCAGCAGACAACAGTACCAGAGCAATCAGCCCCAGCATTTT. It translates to CASRQQYQSNQPQHF. The chain recombines TRBV2 with TRBJ1-5, with D uncertain. The ends were cut back, 6 bases at V and 1 base at J, with 13 bases in the middle. Per germline, CDR1 SNHLY and CDR2 FYNNEI. There are 15 residues in the CDR3.

The chain carries TRBV19 and TRBJ2-7; D is possibly TRBD1 (6 bases). Trimming stripped 5 bases from V and 2 bases from J, with 10 bases between. From germline, CDR1 is LNHDA and CDR2 SQIVND (reference sequence). CDR3 length equals 13 residues. CDR3 in amino acids: CASSLDSTYEQYF. CDR3 nucleotides: TGTGCCAGTAGTCTGGACAGCACCTACGAGCAGTACTTC.